Listed here is a single T cell receptor (beta chain). Sequence at one end of the junction differs from germline and may be a read error. The CDR3 sequence is 11 residues long. From germline, CDR1 is MNHEY and CDR2 SMNVEV (reference sequence). The method was immunoSEQ multiplex PCR; TCRdb's version includes in-frame clones alone and lacks a portion of them. The sample has some 58,000 clones; over 95% are singletons. The entry originates in a study of T cell changes during pregnancy in multiple sclerosis. The chain is built from TRBV27 and TRBJ2-7, with D possibly being TRBD1 (6 bases). This sample comprised CD8+ T cells from peripheral blood mononuclear cells, obtained after pregnancy. This clonotype was sampled from a female donor with multiple sclerosis, enrolled in a pregnancy study. CDR3 residues: CASSSGDRFNF. DNA of the CDR3: TGTGCCAGCAGTTCCGGAGACAGGTTCAACTTC.